The next 21 T cell receptor beta chains were all read from a single sample in a study of shared clonotypes between healthy human individuals. The method was immunoSEQ multiplex PCR; TCRdb's version includes in-frame clones alone and lacks a portion of them. The profile shows over 2 million clones, 95% of them singletons. Input material: naive CD4+ T cells sorted from blood. Subset of the sample: CD45RA+ positively selected. The receptors derive from a man between 18 and 29 years old in good health.

The chain is built from TRBV7-2 and TRBJ2-7; 10 bases are a match to TRBD2. Germline trimming cut 0 bases from V and 4 bases from J; bases unmatched to any gene: 3. The germline V gene encodes CDR1 SGHTA and CDR2 FQGNSA. The length of the CDR3 is 15 residues. In DNA form, the CDR3 reads TGTGCCAGCAGCTTAGCGGCTAGCGGGAGTTACGAGCAGTACTTC. As protein: CASSLAASGSYEQYF. The full variable domain, completed using reference TRBV7-2 and TRBJ2-7, is GAGVSQSPSNKVTEKGKDVELRCDPISGHTALYWYRQSLGQGLEFLIYFQGNSAPDKSGLPSDRFSAERTGGSVSTLTIQRTQQEDSAVYLCASSLAASGSYEQYFGPGTRLTVT.

The genes are TRBV6-1 and TRBJ1-5, with 9 bases aligning to TRBD1. After removal of 3 bases from V and 5 bases from J, the junction contained 5 bases not matched to a gene. This CDR3 contains 15 residues. The germline CDR1 and CDR2 sequences are MNHNS and SASEGT. The CDR3 here is CASSDSDRGDQPQHF. Written as DNA, the CDR3 is TGTGCCAGCAGTGACTCGGACAGGGGAGATCAGCCCCAGCATTTT.

This clone was detected once. The chain uses TRBV9 and TRBJ2-1, with a possible D match to TRBD2 (6 bases). Germline loops: CDR1 SGDLS, CDR2 YYNGEE. V dropped 7 bases and J dropped 2 bases, with 19 bases sitting between them. The CDR3 is made up of 16 amino acids. The CDR3 region has the DNA TGTGCCAGCGGGGGGACCAAAAGGATAACCTACAATGAGCAGTTCTTC. Encoded protein: CASGGTKRITYNEQFF.

Notes on this clone: Other DNA sequences in the sample encode the same CDR3. This chain joins TRBV19 and TRBJ2-7, with D hard to call. Germline assignment: CDR1 LNHDA and CDR2 SQIVND (reference sequence). This CDR3 is 13 amino acids long. The V and J ends lost 3 bases and 3 bases respectively, with 9 bases between them. The CDR3 here is CASSIGPSYEQYF. CDR3 in DNA: TGTGCCAGTAGTATCGGGCCGAGCTACGAGCAGTACTTC. Filled out from reference TRBV19 and TRBJ2-7, the complete variable domain reads DGGITQSPKYLFRKEGQNVTLSCEQNLNHDAMYWYRQDPGQGLRLIYYSQIVNDFQKGDIAEGYSVSREKKESFPLTVTSAQKNPTAFYLCASSIGPSYEQYFGPGTRLTVT.

V usage is TRBV21-1 and J usage is TRBJ2-7; the table gives TRBD2 as D, unverified against the DNA. TRBV21-1 has pseudogene status. There are 13 residues in the CDR3. The CDR3 spells CAIPGLATYEQYF. The CDR3 DNA sequence: TGTGCCATTCCGGGACTAGCTACCTACGAGCAGTACTTC.

The chain joins TRBV15 to TRBJ1-6; TRBD1 aligns across 8 bases. Germline V gives CDR1 LNHNV, CDR2 YYDKDF (reference sequence). CDR3 size: 17 residues. The ends lost 1 base at V and 9 bases at J; junction bases unmatched: 11. The CDR3 protein is CATSRGFGGDRSSPLHF. The CDR3, as DNA: TGTGCCACCAGCAGAGGGTTTGGTGGGGACAGGAGTTCACCCCTCCACTTT.

The chain links TRBV7-2 to TRBJ1-3; no definite D call. The CDR3 loop spans 17 amino acids. Germline loops: CDR1 SGHTA, CDR2 FQGNSA. Trimming took off 3 bases at V and 0 bases at J, with 15 bases between the two ends. CDR3 loop: CASSFKPWTDSGNTIYF. Written as DNA, the CDR3 is TGTGCCAGCAGCTTCAAGCCCTGGACGGACTCTGGAAACACCATATATTTT.

The genes are TRBV27 and TRBJ2-5, with TRBD2 identical over 10 bases. With 6 bases clipped from V and 7 bases from J, the junction kept 17 bases outside the gene matches. The CDR3 consists of 17 residues. The germline V gene has CDR1 MNHEY and CDR2 SMNVEV (reference sequence). This CDR3 is CASSQRASGGREATQYF. As DNA, the CDR3 is TGTGCCAGCAGCCAGAGGGCTAGCGGGGGCCGGGAGGCGACCCAGTACTTC.

The V call is TRBV9, the J call TRBJ1-1; D gene ambiguous. Germline CDR1 SGDLS, CDR2 YYNGEE. The CDR3 has 13 amino acids. V gave up 0 bases and J gave up 4 bases, with 7 bases separating them. The CDR3 is CASSVGQLTEAFF. In DNA, the CDR3 is TGTGCCAGCAGCGTAGGACAACTCACTGAAGCTTTCTTT.

The chain couples TRBV15 to TRBJ2-2; 9 bases are a match to TRBD1. V shed 1 base, J shed 2 bases, and the junction held 5 bases outside the gene matches. The CDR3 length is 17 residues. Germline values: CDR1 LNHNV, CDR2 YYDKDF (reference sequence). CDR3 loop: CATSRGGTGLNTGELFF. The DNA for the CDR3 is TGTGCCACCAGCAGAGGAGGGACAGGGCTTAACACCGGGGAGCTGTTTTTT.

V is TRBV6-1 and J is TRBJ2-7; tentative D call: TRBD2 (5 bases). The germline V gene encodes CDR1 MNHNS and CDR2 SASEGT. There are 12 residues in the CDR3. V was clipped by 8 bases and J by 3 bases, with 11 bases between them. The CDR3 DNA reads TGTGCCAGCCCTAGCCCAAACTACGAGCAGTACTTC. The encoded protein is CASPSPNYEQYF.

This clone was seen at least ten times. Different DNA sequences within this sample yield the same CDR3. The chain links TRBV25-1 to TRBJ2-7; the D call may be TRBD1 or TRBD2 (6 bases each). The V end lost 9 bases, the J end lost 2 bases, and 17 bases lay between the germline ends. There are 14 residues in the CDR3. Germline lookup yields CDR1 MGHDK and CDR2 SYGVNS. CDR3: CARTLGGDTYEQYF. The CDR3 DNA reads as TGTGCCAGAACCCTAGGAGGGGACACCTACGAGCAGTACTTC.

A word on this clone: Distinct nucleotide sequences in the sample also encode this CDR3. The V call is TRBV18, the J call TRBJ1-5, with D perhaps TRBD1 (5 bases). CDR1 is KGHSH, CDR2 LQKENI, per germline. V dropped 5 bases and J dropped 1 base, with 6 bases sitting between them. This CDR3 contains 13 residues. CDR3 loop: CASSGDSNQPQHF. The CDR3 DNA follows: TGTGCCAGCTCAGGGGACAGCAATCAGCCCCAGCATTTT.

This rearrangement joins TRBV6-5 to TRBJ1-1; 8 nucleotides align to TRBD1. Trimming cost V 6 bases and J 10 bases; bases outside gene matches: 7. Germline V gene sequence: CDR1 MNHEY, CDR2 SVGAGI. This CDR3 is 12 amino acids long. CDR3 amino acids: CASRQGDGRAFF. The CDR3 DNA sequence: TGTGCCAGCAGACAGGGGGACGGAAGAGCTTTCTTT.

The gene calls are TRBV6-5 and TRBJ1-6, with D possibly matching TRBD1 (6 bases). CDR1 is MNHEY and CDR2 is SVGAGI in the germline V gene. The CDR3 runs 15 residues. The V gene lost 4 bases and the J gene lost 8 bases, with 15 bases spanning the gap. CDR3 in amino acids: CASSSDGGVYSPLHF. The CDR3 DNA reads TGTGCCAGCAGTTCCGACGGGGGCGTCTATTCACCCCTCCACTTT.

This clone has just one count. This chain links TRBV6-5 with TRBJ1-6; a weak D match, TRBD1 (6 bases). The CDR3 is 14 residues long. Germline assignment: CDR1 MNHEY and CDR2 SVGAGI. V lost 5 bases and J 8 bases, leaving 13 bases between the germline ends. This CDR3 is CASSRGGPDSPLHF. The CDR3 bases are TGTGCCAGCAGTCGAGGGGGGCCTGATTCACCCCTCCACTTT.

This clone was recorded once. The chain has TRBV18 and TRBJ2-7; D might be TRBD1 (5 bases). Per germline, CDR1 KGHSH and CDR2 LQKENI. The CDR3 loop spans 14 amino acids. The V end was cut by 2 bases, the J end by 5 bases, with 13 bases between. CDR3 sequence (DNA): TGTGCCAGCTCACCAAACGTTCAGGGTAACGAGCAGTACTTC. It codes for CASSPNVQGNEQYF.

This chain links TRBV5-1 with TRBJ2-1; D is uncertain. This CDR3 has 15 amino acids. Germline V lookup: CDR1 SGHRS, CDR2 YFSETQ. V gave up 0 bases and J gave up 0 bases, with 7 bases separating them. CDR3 residues: CASSLEFSSYNEQFF. The CDR3 coding sequence is TGCGCCAGCAGCTTGGAGTTTAGCTCCTACAATGAGCAGTTCTTC.

In the case of this clone: Other DNA sequences from this sample encode an identical CDR3 as well. This chain joins TRBV29-1 and TRBJ1-5; D not resolved. This CDR3 has 12 amino acids. Trimming took off 4 bases at V and 0 bases at J, with 4 bases between the two ends. From germline, CDR1 is SQVTM and CDR2 ANQGSEA. The CDR3 nucleotides read TGCAGCGTTGCATATAGCAATCAGCCCCAGCATTTT. This sequence encodes CSVAYSNQPQHF.

The chain links TRBV5-6 to TRBJ1-3; D not certain. V was cut by 4 bases and J by 0 bases, with 14 bases left in between. The CDR3 is 16 residues long. Germline CDR1 reads SGHDT; CDR2 reads YYEEEE. CDR3 nucleotides: TGTGCCAGCAGCGACTGGACGGTCAGCTCTGGAAACACCATATATTTT. It encodes CASSDWTVSSGNTIYF. The whole variable domain, filled in from reference TRBV5-6 and TRBJ1-3, reads DAGVTQSPTHLIKTRGQQVTLRCSPKSGHDTVSWYQQALGQGPQFIFQYYEEEERQRGNFPDRFSGHQFPNYSSELNVNALLLGDSALYLCASSDWTVSSGNTIYFGEGSWLTVV.

In DNA form, the CDR3 reads TGTGCCAGCAGCTTGGTGGACGGATCTTTGCGGGCCGGGGAGCTGTTTTTT. This encodes CASSLVDGSLRAGELFF. This chain links TRBV5-6 with TRBJ2-2; a weak D match, TRBD2 (5 bases). V was cut by 0 bases and J by 6 bases, with 18 bases left in between. Per the germline V gene, CDR1 is SGHDT and CDR2 is YYEEEE. The CDR3 consists of 17 residues.